Reported below is one T cell receptor (beta chain). As yet, its antigen is unknown. TCR alpha and TCR beta cDNA libraries carrying sample barcodes and UMIs came from 5'RACE with constant-segment primers. Using its own MiXCR run on the 5' RACE reads, TCRdb lists one record per CDR3 protein. The sample yields about 210,000 distinct CDR3 sequences, under 12% seen once. The data originate from a study of T-cell memory formation after mild COVID-19. General study points: Pre-infection memory carried some responding clones, suggesting that cross-reactive memory joined. Clones that shrank (day 15 to 85) were balanced CD4/CD8, whereas later expanders leaned CD4+.

The CDR3 spans 16 residues. V was cut by 5 bases and J by 0 bases, with 13 bases left in between. The germline V gene has CDR1 MNHEY and CDR2 SMNVEV (reference sequence). This chain uses TRBV27 with TRBJ2-2; no clear D. This sequence was found in a young man who had mild COVID-19 (a few samples of this study predate the infection). Cell type and time point are not known. Sample: PBMCs or a T cell subset sorted from them (not recorded which). The CDR3 loop reads CASSLYSRTNTGELFF. In DNA form, the CDR3 reads TGTGCCAGCAGTCTCTACAGCCGGACGAACACCGGGGAGCTGTTTTTT.